These 28 T cell receptor beta chains were sequenced from one sample in a study of T cells in Graves' hyperthyroidism and ophthalmopathy. It was RNA transcripts that yielded the amplified TCR beta CDR3 regions. RT-PCR in the first round (using the HTBI primer set) targeted the TCR CDR3. TCRdb used MiXCR to reprocess the multiplex PCR reads, holding one entry per CDR3 protein. This table holds hundreds of thousands of distinct CDR3 sequences, about 15% found once. The specimen was blood. Every receptor here comes from a woman in her 30s with Graves' hyperthyroidism that later progressed to Graves' ophthalmopathy.

This chain connects TRBV5-8 to TRBJ2-1; D might be TRBD1 or TRBD2, each matching 5 bases. Germline V CDR1 and CDR2: SGHTS, YDEGEE. Trimming took off 2 bases at V and 6 bases at J, with 15 bases between the two ends. This CDR3 has 15 amino acids. The CDR3 sequence: CASSFGTATFNEQFF. CDR3 DNA sequence: TGTGCCAGCAGCTTCGGGACCGCCACCTTCAATGAGCAGTTCTTC.

The rearrangement links TRBV2 to TRBJ1-2, with 8 bases aligning to TRBD1. The germline CDR1 and CDR2 sequences are SNHLY and FYNNEI. The CDR3 is 15 residues long. V was pared by 4 bases and J by 0 bases, with 4 bases of the junction left unmatched. CDR3 amino acids: CASSVTGVANYGYTF. CDR3 coding DNA: TGTGCCAGCAGTGTGACAGGGGTAGCTAACTATGGCTACACCTTC.

A word on this clonotype: At one of its ends the junction is not consistent with the germline gene, which may arise from a read error. The chain has TRBV3-1 and TRBJ2-7; D perhaps matches TRBD2 (6 bases). Germline CDR1 is LGHDT and CDR2 is YNNKEL (reference sequence). The CDR3 covers 14 residues. The CDR3 sequence is CTSSQELAAYEQYF. The DNA of the CDR3 is TGTACCAGCAGCCAAGAATTAGCGGCTTACGAGCAGTACTTC.

This clonotype was counted ten times or more. The chain links TRBV7-8 to TRBJ2-3; tentatively, D is TRBD2 (5 bases). Looked up from germline, CDR1 is SGHVS and CDR2 is FQNEAQ. This CDR3 has 14 amino acids. V was shortened by 5 bases and J by 5 bases, with 14 bases between the two germline ends. The DNA for the CDR3 is TGTGCCAGCAGCCTAGGTGCGCGGGTAGATACGCAGTATTTT. Translating gives CASSLGARVDTQYF.

In this sample, this clonotype turned up many times. V and J are TRBV12-3 or TRBV12-4 and TRBJ1-5; possible D gene TRBD1, 6 bases. The CDR3 length is 15 residues. The V and J ends lost 6 bases and 4 bases respectively, with 16 bases between them. The DNA for the CDR3 is TGTGCCAGCAGCCGACCCGGGGGCCGAAATCAGCCCCAGCATTTT. It yields the protein CASSRPGGRNQPQHF.

This clonotype was counted many times. The chain uses TRBV7-2 and TRBJ2-5, with 8 bases identical to TRBD2. The CDR3 length is 16 residues. V lost 3 bases, J lost 7 bases, and 13 bases stayed unmatched. The germline CDR1 and CDR2 sequences are SGHTA and FQGNSA. The CDR3: CASSLGLREALGTQYF. The DNA of the CDR3 is TGTGCCAGCAGCTTGGGTTTGCGGGAGGCCCTGGGGACCCAGTACTTC.

The rearrangement links TRBV19 to TRBJ1-5; tentative D call: TRBD1 (6 bases). The CDR3 loop spans 16 amino acids. Germline CDR1 is LNHDA and CDR2 is SQIVND (reference sequence). With 4 bases removed from V and 0 bases from J, the gap between germline ends came to 13 bases. The DNA for the CDR3 is TGTGCCAGTAGTAAACCAGGGGCTAGTAGCAATCAGCCCCAGCATTTT. Amino acids: CASSKPGASSNQPQHF. The variable domain in full, completed from reference TRBV19 and TRBJ1-5, reads DGGITQSPKYLFRKEGQNVTLSCEQNLNHDAMYWYRQDPGQGLRLIYYSQIVNDFQKGDIAEGYSVSREKKESFPLTVTSAQKNPTAFYLCASSKPGASSNQPQHFGDGTRLSIL.

There are a few counts of this clonotype. The V gene is TRBV11-2, the J gene TRBJ2-2; 10 bases match TRBD2. With V trimmed by 5 bases and J by 4 bases, 4 bases remained unmatched. Germline V gene data show CDR1 as SGHAT and CDR2 as FQNNGV. There are 15 residues in the CDR3. The CDR3 bases are TGTGCCAGCAGCCAAGCGGGGGGGTTCACCGGGGAGCTGTTTTTT. Translating it yields CASSQAGGFTGELFF.

Note on this clonotype: An end of the junction does not agree with germline; a read error may underlie this. The chain uses TRBV29-1 and TRBJ2-1; D is perhaps TRBD1 or TRBD2 (5 bases each). This CDR3 has 13 amino acids. Germline V gene lookup returns CDR1 SQVTM and CDR2 ANQGSEA. This CDR3 reads CSVEGTPYDEQFF. The CDR3, as DNA: TGCAGCGTTGAGGGGACCCCCTACGATGAGCAGTTCTTC.

This clonotype was recorded a few times. V is TRBV6-5 and J is TRBJ1-5; 8 nucleotides agree with TRBD1. The CDR3 loop spans 15 amino acids. Germline values: CDR1 MNHEY, CDR2 SVGAGI. The V and J ends lost 2 bases and 4 bases, in that order; junction bases with no gene match: 4. The CDR3 sequence: CASSYGRGLNQPQHF. The CDR3 nucleotides are TGTGCCAGCAGTTACGGCAGGGGGCTTAATCAGCCCCAGCATTTT.

A note on this clonotype: A much larger clone is a single base away; this may be a read error. The gene calls are TRBV28 and TRBJ2-3, with D uncertain. V shed 6 bases and J shed 4 bases, with 20 bases lying between them. Germline CDR1 is MDHEN and CDR2 is SYDVKM. This CDR3 region has 16 residues. CDR3 nucleotides: TGTGCCAGCAGCTACTCAAGCTTTTCCCAGCCAGATACGCAGTATTTT. It translates to CASSYSSFSQPDTQYF. The whole variable domain, remainder taken from reference TRBV28 and TRBJ2-3, is DVKVTQSSRYLVKRTGEKVFLECVQDMDHENMFWYRQDPGLGLRLIYFSYDVKMKEKGDIPEGYSVSREKKERFSLILESASTNQTSMYLCASSYSSFSQPDTQYFGPGTRLTVL.

The sample holds a few counts of this clonotype. The chain combines TRBV7-2 with TRBJ1-4; 9 positions match TRBD1. Germline V gives CDR1 SGHTA, CDR2 FQGNSA. This CDR3 spans 19 amino acids. V dropped 2 bases and J dropped 7; count of bases not matched to a gene: 17. The CDR3 DNA reads TGTGCCAGCAGCTTAAGCGCCCTGGGGGCACAGGGGGCCCGTGAAAAACTGTTTTTT. Amino acids: CASSLSALGAQGAREKLFF.

This clonotype occurred a few times. The junction and the germline gene differ at one end; a read error may be behind it. The gene calls are TRBV3-1 and TRBJ1-3, with D unclear. Germline lookup yields CDR1 LGHDT and CDR2 YNNKEL (reference sequence). The CDR3 runs 14 residues. The CDR3 here is CASSHPGYGTTIYF. The CDR3 nucleotides read TGTGCCAGCAGCCACCCGGGGTACGGAACCACCATATATTTT.

The gene calls are TRBV14 and TRBJ2-7, with D hard to call. The CDR3 has 14 residues. The V and J ends lost 7 bases and 0 bases respectively, with 13 bases between them. Germline CDR1 reads SGHDN; CDR2 reads FVKESK. CDR3 in amino acids: CASTDGSGSYEQYF. CDR3 coding DNA: TGTGCCAGCACGGACGGGTCCGGCTCCTACGAGCAGTACTTC. The variable domain in full, completed from reference TRBV14 and TRBJ2-7, reads EAGVTQFPSHSVIEKGQTVTLRCDPISGHDNLYWYRRVMGKEIKFLLHFVKESKQDESGMPNNRFLAERTGGTYSTLKVQPAELEDSGVYFCASTDGSGSYEQYFGPGTRLTVT.

This clonotype was picked up many times. The chain employs TRBV28 and TRBJ2-2; 9 bases fit TRBD1. The CDR3 is 15 residues long. Germline CDR1 is MDHEN and CDR2 is SYDVKM. V trimming: 5 bases; J trimming: 3 bases; junction bases outside the gene matches: 4. The DNA of the CDR3 is TGTGCCAGCAGTCCCCGGACAGGGGACACCGGGGAGCTGTTTTTT. This gives the protein CASSPRTGDTGELFF.

This clonotype was detected many times. The chain links TRBV7-9 to TRBJ1-1; D unresolved. V was pared by 3 bases and J by 5 bases, with 16 bases between. Germline V CDR1 and CDR2: SEHNR, FQNEAQ (reference sequence). The length of the CDR3 is 15 residues. The CDR3 nucleotides read TGTGCCAGCAGCTTCGGCTCACCGAGGGTAACTGAAGCTTTCTTT. Its translation is CASSFGSPRVTEAFF. The variable domain in full, completed from reference TRBV7-9 and TRBJ1-1, reads DTGVSQNPRHKITKRGQNVTFRCDPISEHNRLYWYRQTLGQGPEFLTYFQNEAQLEKSRLLSDRFSAERPKGSFSTLEIQRTEQGDSAMYLCASSFGSPRVTEAFFGQGTRLTVV.

There are many counts of this clonotype. The chain links TRBV28 to TRBJ2-7, with 11 bases that match TRBD2. Germline V gene sequence: CDR1 MDHEN, CDR2 SYDVKM. CDR3 length equals 17 residues. J was trimmed by 0 bases and V by 5 bases; bases with no gene match: 9. The CDR3 DNA reads as TGTGCCAGCAGTCGTGCGACTAGCGGGATGGTCTCCTACGAGCAGTACTTC. It is translated as CASSRATSGMVSYEQYF.

The sample holds a few counts of this clonotype. The chain recombines TRBV3-1 with TRBJ2-1, with D hard to call. CDR1 is LGHDT and CDR2 is YNNKEL in the germline V gene (reference sequence). CDR3 length equals 15 residues. V lost 0 bases to trimming and J lost 4 bases, with 10 bases between them. Written as DNA, the CDR3 is TGTGCCAGCAGCCAAGAACGGACCCGGTACAATGAGCAGTTCTTC. It encodes CASSQERTRYNEQFF.

The J gene is TRBJ1-1, the V gene TRBV18; the match to TRBD1 covers 9 bases. Losses at the gene ends were 5 bases for V and 3 bases for J; bases not matched to a gene: 7. The CDR3 contains 15 residues. CDR1 KGHSH and CDR2 LQKENI come from the germline V gene. CDR3 nucleotide sequence: TGTGCCAGCTCATCTACAGGGGGCGCGGACACTGAAGCTTTCTTT. It encodes CASSSTGGADTEAFF.

Ten or more counts support this clonotype. CDR3 region: CSASGSGSYEQYF. The CDR3, as DNA: TGCAGTGCTAGCGGGAGCGGCTCCTACGAGCAGTACTTC. The chain combines TRBV20-1 with TRBJ2-7; D might be TRBD2 (6 bases). Trimming removed 3 bases from V and 0 bases from J, with 9 bases in between. The CDR3 runs 13 residues. CDR1 and CDR2 from the germline V gene are DFQATT and SNEGSKA (reference sequence).

The rearrangement links TRBV12-5 to TRBJ1-2; maybe TRBD1 (5 bases). Germline assignment: CDR1 LGHNT and CDR2 FRNRAP. V lost 2 bases and J 5 bases, leaving 27 bases between the germline ends. The CDR3 totals 19 residues. The CDR3 spells CASGLPFNRGPLGPYGYTF. The CDR3 bases are TGTGCTAGTGGTTTGCCCTTTAACCGGGGACCCCTAGGGCCTTATGGCTACACCTTC.

At least ten counts were recorded for this clonotype. The rearrangement links TRBV7-2 to TRBJ2-3; perhaps TRBD2 as D (5 bases). Germline V gene data show CDR1 as SGHTA and CDR2 as FQGNSA. The V end was cut by 4 bases, the J end by 10 bases, with 24 bases between. CDR3 length: 16 residues. CDR3 sequence: CASSSLAGLGGQAQYF. DNA for the CDR3: TGTGCCAGCAGCTCCCTGGCGGGTCTAGGCGGGCAGGCGCAGTATTTT.

The sample holds a few counts of this clonotype. J is TRBJ2-5 and V is TRBV19; D could derive from TRBD1 or TRBD2 (5 bases each). This CDR3 is built from 14 residues. Per germline, CDR1 LNHDA and CDR2 SQIVND (reference sequence). V lost 1 base to trimming and J lost 5 bases, with 11 bases between them. As DNA, the CDR3 is TGTGCCAGTAGTATAGGAGGGGTAGTGGAGACCCAGTACTTC. This translates into CASSIGGVVETQYF.

A few counts support this clonotype. The CDR3 DNA sequence: TGTGCCAGCAGCCAAGATATTTGGGGTCGGCAGCCCCAGCATTTT. It is translated as CASSQDIWGRQPQHF. This rearrangement joins TRBV3-1 to TRBJ1-5; D is undetermined. The CDR3 has 15 residues. The V and J ends lost 0 bases and 7 bases respectively, with 13 bases between them. Germline loops: CDR1 LGHDT, CDR2 YNNKEL (reference sequence).

A few counts support this clonotype. The junction shows a germline mismatch at one end, possibly a read error. The chain links TRBV29-1 to TRBJ1-2; TRBD1 matches 10 bases. This CDR3 is built from 17 residues. Looked up from germline, CDR1 is SQVTM and CDR2 is ANQGSEA. CDR3 in amino acids: CSAPSPGQGPENYGYAF. CDR3 sequence (DNA): TGCAGCGCCCCCTCTCCGGGACAGGGGCCTGAAAACTATGGCTACGCCTTC.

The gene calls are TRBV7-6 and TRBJ2-2; D is ambiguous. The CDR3 is made up of 14 amino acids. Trimming shortened V by 5 bases and J by 6 bases, and 13 bases separated the two germline ends. Germline V gene data show CDR1 as SGHVS and CDR2 as FNYEAQ. Here the CDR3 reads CASSPVLSAGELFF. As DNA, the CDR3 is TGTGCCAGCAGCCCCGTCCTGAGTGCCGGGGAGCTGTTTTTT. Complete variable domain (other parts from reference TRBV7-6 and TRBJ2-2): GAGVSQSPRYKVTKRGQDVALRCDPISGHVSLYWYRQALGQGPEFLTYFNYEAQQDKSGLPNDRFSAERPEGSISTLTIQRTEQRDSAMYRCASSPVLSAGELFFGEGSRLTVL.

The chain employs TRBV20-1 and TRBJ2-2; TRBD2 matches 9 bases. Germline CDR1 is DFQATT and CDR2 is SNEGSKA (reference sequence). The CDR3 sequence is 13 residues long. V was clipped by 1 base and J by 7 bases; unmatched bases: 1. CDR3: CSARGGGGGELFF. As DNA, the CDR3 is TGCAGTGCTAGAGGCGGGGGGGGCGGGGAGCTGTTTTTT.

This clonotype was recorded many times. This chain joins TRBV6-2 or TRBV6-3 and TRBJ1-4; perhaps TRBD1 as D (5 bases). Germline values: CDR1 MNHEY, CDR2 SVGEGT. The CDR3 consists of 15 residues. The ends were cut back, 2 bases at V and 7 bases at J, with 14 bases in the middle. CDR3 in amino acids: CASSYVGSGREKLFF. CDR3 DNA: TGTGCCAGCAGTTACGTGGGCTCAGGGCGTGAAAAACTGTTTTTT.